A single sample is the source of the 7 T cell receptor beta chains below, sequenced in a study of chemoradiotherapy in HPV16-positive cancers. Sequencing used immunoSEQ multiplex PCR; TCRdb keeps in-frame clones, though not all of them. The table includes about 8,700 clones, roughly 70% detected once. This specimen was taken from a patient who underwent chemoradiotherapy. These receptors originate from a human donor with HPV-associated anogenital cancer.

The chain recombines TRBV27 with TRBJ2-1, with D unclear. Germline-derived CDR1 and CDR2 are MNHEY and SMNVEV (reference sequence). Deletions cut 7 bases from V and 7 bases from J, with 11 bases between. The CDR3 length is 12 residues. Written as DNA, the CDR3 is TGTGCCAGCAAGAGTTTGGGAAATGAGCAGTTCTTC. Amino acid sequence: CASKSLGNEQFF.

This clone has a handful of counts. The V gene is TRBV6-5, the J gene TRBJ2-1; 11 bases fit TRBD2. The germline gives CDR1 MNHEY, CDR2 SVGAGI. The length of the CDR3 is 16 residues. V lost 4 bases and J lost 6; bases outside the gene matches: 8. CDR3 sequence (DNA): TGTGCCAGCAGTTCGTATACTAGCGGGAGAATCAATGAGCAGTTCTTC. This codes for CASSSYTSGRINEQFF.

This chain joins TRBV28 and TRBJ2-1, with 11 bases identical to TRBD2. With 2 bases clipped from V and 8 bases from J, the junction kept 8 bases outside the gene matches. The CDR3 consists of 16 residues. CDR1 is MDHEN, CDR2 SYDVKM, per germline. CDR3: CASSLSTSGSLDEQFF. As DNA, the CDR3 is TGTGCCAGCAGTTTAAGTACTAGCGGGAGCTTGGATGAGCAGTTCTTC.

This clone appeared once. The chain combines TRBV5-1 with TRBJ2-3, with TRBD2 matching over 12 bases. The CDR3 length is 15 residues. In germline, CDR1 is SGHRS, CDR2 YFSETQ. The trim removed 4 bases at V and 3 bases at J, leaving 3 bases unmatched. In DNA, the CDR3 is TGCGCCAGCAGCGAGGGACTAGCGGGTACAGATACGCAGTATTTT. Its protein is CASSEGLAGTDTQYF. Full variable domain (missing parts from reference TRBV5-1 and TRBJ2-3): KAGVTQTPRYLIKTRGQQVTLSCSPISGHRSVSWYQQTPGQGLQFLFEYFSETQRNKGNFPGRFSGRQFSNSRSEMNVSTLELGDSALYLCASSEGLAGTDTQYFGPGTRLTVL.

The V call is TRBV19, the J call TRBJ2-3; no firm D call. Germline V lookup: CDR1 LNHDA, CDR2 SQIVND (reference sequence). CDR3 length: 12 residues. V was shortened by 3 bases and J by 4 bases, with 5 bases between the two germline ends. The CDR3 reads CASSIVSDTQYF. The CDR3 nucleotides read TGTGCCAGTAGTATTGTCTCAGATACGCAGTATTTT.

The CDR3 region is CASSLPGAGAYGYTF. CDR3 bases: TGCGCCAGCAGCTTGCCGGGTGCAGGGGCCTATGGCTACACCTTC. This rearrangement joins TRBV5-1 to TRBJ1-2; a weak D match, TRBD1 (6 bases). V was trimmed by 1 base and J by 4 bases, leaving 14 bases between them. Germline V gene lookup returns CDR1 SGHRS and CDR2 YFSETQ. The CDR3 extends over 15 amino acids.

In this sample, this clone turned up a few times. The chain carries TRBV28 and TRBJ1-1; D call uncertain. The V gene lost 4 bases and the J gene lost 6 bases, with 9 bases spanning the gap. Germline CDR1 is MDHEN and CDR2 is SYDVKM. This CDR3 is 12 amino acids long. For the CDR3, the DNA is TGTGCCAGCAGTTATAGACCCGCTGAAGCTTTCTTT. Protein sequence: CASSYRPAEAFF.